This is a list of T cell receptor beta chains from one sample in a study of blood T cell repertoires in COVID-19. TCRdb's table, derived via immunoSEQ multiplex PCR, lists solely in-frame clones and lacks some. This table has about 400,000 clones, around nine tenths appearing once. Sequences were obtained from peripheral blood. The source is a woman between 25 and 40 years old with acute or convalescent COVID-19. Each CDR3 is given with its conserved first and last residue. The D gene is left open where the match is weak. Part of the rows lack a size; the others show once, few, many or a class for expanded clones.

d_call: -; clone_size: once; v_call: TRBV5-5; j_call: TRBJ2-2; cdr3_length: 14; cdr3_aa: CASSLDTNTGELFF; cdr3_nt: TGTGCCAGCAGCTTGGACACGAACACCGGGGAGCTGTTTTTT
d_call: -; clone_size: -; v_call: TRBV10-1; j_call: TRBJ2-3; cdr3_length: 13; cdr3_aa: CASSSGSTDTQYF; cdr3_nt: TGCGCCAGCAGTAGCGGGAGCACAGATACGCAGTATTTT
d_call: -; clone_size: many; v_call: TRBV3-1/TRBV3-2; j_call: TRBJ1-6; cdr3_length: 16; cdr3_aa: CASSPGGGRNNSPLHF; cdr3_nt: TGTGCCAGCAGTCCTGGGGGGGGTCGAAATAATTCACCCCTCCACTTT
d_call: TRBD1; clone_size: once; v_call: TRBV5-5; j_call: TRBJ1-6; cdr3_length: 18; cdr3_aa: CASSLTPYWTGMNSPLHF; cdr3_nt: TGTGCCAGCAGCTTAACGCCTTACTGGACAGGGATGAATTCACCCCTCCACTTT
d_call: -; clone_size: -; v_call: TRBV9; j_call: TRBJ2-5; cdr3_length: 16; cdr3_aa: CASSASTGTRGETQYF; cdr3_nt: TGTGCCAGCAGCGCCTCAACAGGGACCCGGGGAGAGACCCAGTACTTC
d_call: TRBD1; clone_size: -; v_call: TRBV5-1; j_call: TRBJ1-5; cdr3_length: 14; cdr3_aa: CASSRGTGNQPQHF; cdr3_nt: TGCGCCAGCAGCCGAGGGACAGGCAATCAGCCCCAGCATTTT
d_call: -; clone_size: -; v_call: TRBV9; j_call: TRBJ2-5; cdr3_length: 12; cdr3_aa: CAIPPLAQTQYF; cdr3_nt: TGTGCCATCCCCCCCCTTGCGCAGACCCAGTACTTC
d_call: -; clone_size: few; v_call: TRBV7-2; j_call: TRBJ2-1; cdr3_length: 15; cdr3_aa: CASSLGQPSYNEQFF; cdr3_nt: TGTGCCAGCAGCTTAGGACAGCCTTCCTACAATGAGCAGTTCTTC
d_call: TRBD1; clone_size: -; v_call: TRBV19; j_call: TRBJ2-7; cdr3_length: 15; cdr3_aa: CASGKQGAGKYEQYF; cdr3_nt: TGTGCCAGTGGTAAACAGGGGGCTGGGAAATACGAGCAGTACTTC
d_call: -; clone_size: -; v_call: TRBV6-6; j_call: TRBJ2-4; cdr3_length: 14; cdr3_aa: CASSYGSGLNIQYF; cdr3_nt: TGTGCCAGCAGTTACGGGTCGGGACTGAACATTCAGTACTTC
d_call: -; clone_size: -; v_call: TRBV7-2; j_call: TRBJ1-1; cdr3_length: 14; cdr3_aa: CASSLKAGNTEAFF; cdr3_nt: TGTGCCAGCAGCTTAAAAGCGGGGAACACTGAAGCTTTCTTT
d_call: TRBD1; clone_size: -; v_call: TRBV19; j_call: TRBJ2-2; cdr3_length: 15; cdr3_aa: CASNLGTGNTGELFF; cdr3_nt: TGTGCCAGTAATTTAGGGACAGGTAACACCGGGGAGCTGTTTTTT
d_call: TRBD1; clone_size: -; v_call: TRBV5-1; j_call: TRBJ1-6; cdr3_length: 17; cdr3_aa: CASSEGQGGSYNSPLHF; cdr3_nt: TGCGCCAGCAGTGAGGGACAGGGGGGCTCCTATAATTCACCCCTCCACTTT
d_call: -; clone_size: -; v_call: TRBV11-2; j_call: TRBJ1-1; cdr3_length: 14; cdr3_aa: CASSLQRGGTEAFF; cdr3_nt: TGTGCCAGCAGCTTACAACGGGGAGGCACTGAAGCTTTCTTT
d_call: -; clone_size: -; v_call: TRBV5-1; j_call: TRBJ1-1; cdr3_length: 14; cdr3_aa: CASSLAWSSSEAFF; cdr3_nt: TGCGCCAGCAGCTTGGCCTGGAGCTCTTCTGAAGCTTTCTTT
d_call: TRBD1; clone_size: -; v_call: TRBV2; j_call: TRBJ1-2; cdr3_length: 15; cdr3_aa: CASSEKGQPPLGYTF; cdr3_nt: TGTGCCAGCAGTGAAAAGGGACAGCCACCCCTTGGCTACACCTTC
d_call: TRBD2; clone_size: few; v_call: TRBV6-5; j_call: TRBJ2-7; cdr3_length: 12; cdr3_aa: CASSREGGEQYF; cdr3_nt: TGTGCCAGCAGCCGGGAGGGCGGCGAGCAGTACTTC
d_call: TRBD1; clone_size: -; v_call: TRBV24-1; j_call: TRBJ2-5; cdr3_length: 17; cdr3_aa: CATSDPRPGQGGETQYF; cdr3_nt: TGTGCCACCAGTGATCCTCGTCCGGGACAGGGTGGTGAGACCCAGTACTTC
d_call: -; clone_size: -; v_call: TRBV9; j_call: TRBJ2-7; cdr3_length: 16; cdr3_aa: CASSVGERLEGYEQYF; cdr3_nt: TGTGCCAGCAGCGTAGGGGAACGACTAGAGGGCTACGAGCAGTACTTC
d_call: -; clone_size: -; v_call: TRBV9; j_call: TRBJ2-3; cdr3_length: 14; cdr3_aa: CASSLGGPTDTQYF; cdr3_nt: TGTGCCAGCAGCCTGGGGGGGCCTACAGATACGCAGTATTTT
d_call: -; clone_size: -; v_call: TRBV29-1; j_call: TRBJ2-7; cdr3_length: 12; cdr3_aa: CSGGTSAYEQYF; cdr3_nt: TGCAGCGGAGGGACTTCAGCCTACGAGCAGTACTTC
d_call: -; clone_size: -; v_call: TRBV6-6; j_call: TRBJ2-7; cdr3_length: 14; cdr3_aa: CASSYGQSSYEQYF; cdr3_nt: TGTGCCAGCAGTTATGGACAGAGCTCCTACGAGCAGTACTTC
d_call: -; clone_size: -; v_call: TRBV19; j_call: TRBJ1-1; cdr3_length: 11; cdr3_aa: CATTGGIRAFF; cdr3_nt: TGTGCCACCACGGGGGGAATTCGGGCTTTCTTT
d_call: TRBD2; clone_size: -; v_call: TRBV20-1; j_call: TRBJ2-5; cdr3_length: 15; cdr3_aa: CSASGSGGYQETQYF; cdr3_nt: TGCAGTGCTAGTGGGAGCGGGGGGTACCAAGAGACCCAGTACTTC
d_call: TRBD1; clone_size: -; v_call: TRBV30; j_call: TRBJ1-6; cdr3_length: 15; cdr3_aa: CAWGTGVQFRSPLHF; cdr3_nt: TGTGCCTGGGGGACAGGGGTACAATTTCGTTCACCCCTCCACTTT
d_call: -; clone_size: -; v_call: TRBV4-1; j_call: TRBJ2-7; cdr3_length: 15; cdr3_aa: CASSLDSLTQDEQYF; cdr3_nt: TGCGCCAGCAGCCTTGACTCCCTTACCCAAGACGAGCAGTACTTC
d_call: -; clone_size: -; v_call: TRBV2; j_call: TRBJ1-5; cdr3_length: 18; cdr3_aa: CASSLNLGGARLNQPQHF; cdr3_nt: TGTGCCAGCAGTCTTAACCTCGGGGGGGCCCGTCTCAATCAGCCCCAGCATTTT
d_call: -; clone_size: -; v_call: TRBV7-3; j_call: TRBJ2-1; cdr3_length: 13; cdr3_aa: CASSLTGVDEQFF; cdr3_nt: TGTGCCAGCAGTCTAACCGGGGTCGATGAGCAGTTCTTC
d_call: -; clone_size: -; v_call: TRBV19; j_call: TRBJ2-2; cdr3_length: 14; cdr3_aa: CASSIVAAPGELFF; cdr3_nt: TGTGCCAGTAGTATAGTAGCGGCACCCGGGGAGCTGTTTTTT
d_call: TRBD2; clone_size: -; v_call: TRBV7-7; j_call: TRBJ2-2; cdr3_length: 15; cdr3_aa: CASSLGRDPSGELFF; cdr3_nt: TGTGCCAGCAGCTTGGGGAGGGACCCTTCCGGGGAGCTGTTTTTT
d_call: -; clone_size: once; v_call: TRBV19; j_call: TRBJ1-4; cdr3_length: 13; cdr3_aa: CASREEGREKLFF; cdr3_nt: TGTGCCAGTAGAGAGGAGGGAAGGGAAAAACTGTTTTTT
d_call: TRBD2; clone_size: -; v_call: TRBV30; j_call: TRBJ2-3; cdr3_length: 17; cdr3_aa: CAWSPRIIAGGTDTQYF; cdr3_nt: TGTGCCTGGAGTCCCCGTATAATAGCGGGGGGGACAGATACGCAGTATTTT
d_call: -; clone_size: few; v_call: TRBV18; j_call: TRBJ1-6; cdr3_length: 14; cdr3_aa: CASSRESQDSPLHF; cdr3_nt: TGTGCCAGCTCACGGGAGAGCCAGGATTCACCCCTCCACTTT